This TCR beta chain was captured by sequencing in a study of blood T cell repertoires in COVID-19. Whole-study context: Material from acute and convalescent COVID-19 was sourced from the United States, Italy and Spain. PBMCs, B-cell-depleted T cells, or T cells provided the cDNA or gDNA that made up the material.

Assay: immunoSEQ multiplex PCR; the TCRdb copy retains only in-frame clones and omits some. There are about 69,000 clones in the sample; about 85% occur only once, and 2.5% to 3% lies in the top ten. Between the trimmed V and J ends, which lost 0 bases and 0 bases, there was a span of 6 bases. The CDR3 covers 15 residues. The chain links TRBV23-1 to TRBJ1-3; D is uncertain. TRBV23-1 is filed as an ORF, its function uncertain. The sequencing input was peripheral blood. The TCR was taken from a man aged 80 or over with acute or convalescent COVID-19. CDR3 in amino acids: CASSQSTFSGNTIYF. Here the CDR3 DNA reads TGCGCCAGCAGTCAATCAACATTCTCTGGAAACACCATATATTTT.